Listed below are T cell receptor beta chains from one sample, sequenced in a study of blood T cell repertoires in COVID-19. Profiling relied on immunoSEQ multiplex PCR, and the TCRdb table lists in-frame clones only, not all of them. Among more than 20,000 clones, over 70% were seen once, and the ten largest hold more than 20%. Sequenced sample: peripheral blood. The receptors come from an older man with active or convalescent COVID-19. Each CDR3 is given with its conserved first and last residue. Fields, in order: D gene, V gene, clone size, J gene, CDR3 protein, CDR3 DNA. The D gene is left open where the match is weak. Only some rows state a clone size, as once, few, many or a class for expanded clones.

d_call: -
v_call: TRBV6-5
clone_size: -
j_call: TRBJ2-7
cdr3_aa: CASSYSISRSHEQYF
cdr3_nt: TGTGCCAGCAGTTACTCGATCTCGCGGTCCCACGAGCAGTACTTC

d_call: TRBD2
v_call: TRBV3-1/TRBV3-2
clone_size: -
j_call: TRBJ2-7
cdr3_aa: CASSQETSGFSYEQYF
cdr3_nt: TGTGCCAGCAGCCAAGAGACTAGCGGGTTCTCCTACGAGCAGTACTTC

d_call: -
v_call: TRBV7-9
clone_size: -
j_call: TRBJ1-3
cdr3_aa: CASSPPGQTVSGNTIYF
cdr3_nt: TGTGCCAGCAGCCCCCCCGGACAGACCGTCTCTGGAAACACCATATATTTT

d_call: TRBD2
v_call: TRBV5-4
clone_size: once
j_call: TRBJ2-1
cdr3_aa: CASSTTSGSSYNEQFF
cdr3_nt: TGTGCCAGCAGCACTACTAGCGGAAGCTCCTACAATGAGCAGTTCTTC

d_call: -
v_call: TRBV5-8
clone_size: -
j_call: TRBJ2-7
cdr3_aa: CASSLDLQTSYEQYF
cdr3_nt: TGTGCCAGCAGCCTAGACCTCCAGACTTCCTACGAGCAGTACTTC

d_call: -
v_call: TRBV7-9
clone_size: few
j_call: TRBJ1-1
cdr3_aa: CASSLFGDTEAFF
cdr3_nt: TGTGCCAGCAGCTTATTCGGAGACACTGAAGCTTTCTTT

d_call: -
v_call: TRBV7-2
clone_size: -
j_call: TRBJ1-5
cdr3_aa: CASSLVGGAQPQHF
cdr3_nt: TGTGCCAGCAGCTTAGTGGGGGGTGCTCAGCCCCAGCATTTT

d_call: -
v_call: TRBV10-2
clone_size: -
j_call: TRBJ1-1
cdr3_aa: CASNHNMNTEAFF
cdr3_nt: TGCGCCAGCAACCACAACATGAACACTGAAGCTTTCTTT

d_call: TRBD2
v_call: TRBV2
clone_size: -
j_call: TRBJ2-2
cdr3_aa: CASRVEVAGGTGELFF
cdr3_nt: TGTGCCAGCAGGGTAGAGGTAGCGGGAGGCACCGGGGAGCTGTTTTTT

d_call: -
v_call: TRBV15
clone_size: -
j_call: TRBJ1-4
cdr3_aa: CATSRGTSDEKLFF
cdr3_nt: TGTGCCACCAGCAGAGGGACATCCGATGAAAAACTGTTTTTT

d_call: -
v_call: TRBV2
clone_size: -
j_call: TRBJ2-7
cdr3_aa: CASRGAAYEQYF
cdr3_nt: TGTGCCAGCCGGGGGGCTGCCTACGAGCAGTACTTC

d_call: -
v_call: TRBV19
clone_size: -
j_call: TRBJ1-1
cdr3_aa: CASSLRKQDSEAFF
cdr3_nt: TGTGCCAGTAGCCTCAGGAAACAGGACAGTGAAGCTTTCTTT

d_call: -
v_call: TRBV24-1
clone_size: -
j_call: TRBJ2-5
cdr3_aa: CATSEGGLETQYF
cdr3_nt: TGTGCCACCAGTGAGGGGGGGCTGGAGACCCAGTACTTC

d_call: -
v_call: TRBV20-1
clone_size: -
j_call: TRBJ1-1
cdr3_aa: CSASYVGDTEAFF
cdr3_nt: TGCAGTGCTAGTTACGTAGGGGACACTGAAGCTTTCTTT

d_call: -
v_call: TRBV3-1/TRBV3-2
clone_size: -
j_call: TRBJ2-1
cdr3_aa: CASSPRQAGNEQFF
cdr3_nt: TGTGCCAGCAGCCCCCGGCAGGCGGGTAATGAGCAGTTCTTC

d_call: -
v_call: TRBV2
clone_size: -
j_call: TRBJ2-3
cdr3_aa: CASSESRSTDTQYF
cdr3_nt: TGTGCCAGCAGTGAATCCAGAAGCACAGATACGCAGTATTTT

d_call: TRBD2
v_call: TRBV9
clone_size: -
j_call: TRBJ2-3
cdr3_aa: CASSVGLAAADTQYF
cdr3_nt: TGTGCCAGCAGCGTAGGACTAGCTGCGGCAGATACGCAGTATTTT

d_call: TRBD2
v_call: TRBV18
clone_size: -
j_call: TRBJ2-1
cdr3_aa: CASSPWGGRVSYNEQFF
cdr3_nt: TGTGCCAGCTCACCATGGGGCGGGAGGGTGTCCTACAATGAGCAGTTCTTC